The 9 T cell receptor beta chains below were found in one sample sequenced in a study of shared clonotypes between healthy human individuals. Profiled with immunoSEQ multiplex PCR; TCRdb holds only in-frame clones, not every one. Of some 1 million clones in the sample, approximately 68% were seen once. The sample taken for sequencing was memory CD4+ T cells sorted from blood. Documented subset: CD45RA-negative fraction. Receptors originate from a man younger than 35 in good health.

This clone was counted many times. This chain uses TRBV4-1 with TRBJ1-4; a weak D match, TRBD1 (6 bases). CDR3 length: 14 amino acids. From germline, CDR1 is MGHRA and CDR2 YSYEKL. V was shortened by 6 bases and J by 4 bases, with 12 bases between the two germline ends. The chain's CDR3 is CASSWRGGNEKLFF. The CDR3 DNA follows: TGCGCCAGCAGTTGGCGAGGGGGTAATGAAAAACTGTTTTTT.

The genes are TRBV9 and TRBJ2-1, with a tentative D call TRBD2 (6 bases). CDR1 is SGDLS, CDR2 YYNGEE, per germline. Trimming left V 3 bases short and J 6 bases short, with 13 bases between. The CDR3 runs 14 residues. DNA of the CDR3: TGTGCCAGCAGCGCCACCGGGACTCTCAATGAGCAGTTCTTC. Translation: CASSATGTLNEQFF.

The chain recombines TRBV18 with TRBJ2-3; D is unresolved. The CDR3 has 13 residues. The V gene's germline CDR1 is KGHSH and CDR2 LQKENI. Trimming removed 3 bases from V and 3 bases from J, with 7 bases in between. The CDR3: CASSPLVTDTQYF. As DNA, the CDR3 is TGTGCCAGCTCACCGCTAGTTACAGATACGCAGTATTTT.

This chain connects TRBV10-1 to TRBJ2-2; 7 bases are a match to TRBD1. The germline CDR1 and CDR2 sequences are WNHNN and SYGVQD (reference sequence). V was pared by 6 bases and J by 7 bases, with 5 bases of the junction left unmatched. The CDR3 is 13 amino acids. The CDR3 bases are TGCGCCAGCAGCGACAGGGAGCACGGGGAGCTGTTTTTT. Protein product: CASSDREHGELFF.

DNA for the CDR3: TGTGCCAGCAGTTTAATTGGGACAGGGACAGGCTACACCTTC. Translated, it gives CASSLIGTGTGYTF. The gene calls are TRBV28 and TRBJ1-2; TRBD1 agrees at 9 bases. Germline values: CDR1 MDHEN, CDR2 SYDVKM. The junction had 6 bases not matched to a gene; V was cut back by 2 bases and J by 8 bases. This CDR3 contains 14 residues.

The J gene is TRBJ2-7, the V gene TRBV6-1, with D hard to call. CDR3 size: 14 residues. Germline assignment: CDR1 MNHNS and CDR2 SASEGT. V lost 3 bases to trimming and J lost 2 bases, with 11 bases between them. CDR3: CASSDGPYPYEQYF. As DNA, the CDR3 is TGTGCCAGCAGTGATGGGCCGTACCCCTACGAGCAGTACTTC.

This sequence joins TRBV2 and TRBJ2-5, with D possibly being TRBD2 (5 bases). This CDR3 is built from 16 residues. Per germline, CDR1 SNHLY and CDR2 FYNNEI. Trimming cost V 0 bases and J 2 bases, with 13 bases left between them. The DNA of the CDR3 is TGTGCCAGCAGTGAAGCGCAGGTTAGAGGGCAAGAGACCCAGTACTTC. Translated: CASSEAQVRGQETQYF.

Regarding this clone: The DNA is left out, because the CDR3 cannot be placed on it with certainty; the CDR3 is given as TCRdb lists it. The J gene is TRBJ1-2, the V gene TRBV21-1; TRBD1, the D gene given by the table, was not confirmed from the DNA. TRBV21-1 counts as a pseudogene. The CDR3 is 14 residues long, ends included. CDR3 sequence reads: CASYVGTGIYGYTF.

This chain links TRBV29-1 with TRBJ1-2; perhaps TRBD1 as D (6 bases). This CDR3 comprises 12 residues. V gave up 4 bases and J gave up 3 bases, with 9 bases separating them. Germline V CDR1 and CDR2: SQVTM, ANQGSEA. This CDR3 is CSVAGADYGYTF. In DNA, the CDR3 is TGCAGCGTTGCAGGGGCGGACTATGGCTACACCTTC.